These 24 T cell receptor beta chains came from one sample sequenced in a study of T cell responses to AZD1222 COVID-19 vaccine. The protocol was immunoSEQ multiplex PCR, while the TCRdb copy is restricted to in-frame clones and leaves out a portion. This sample carries 150,000 or so clones, 92% of them seen once, and the ten largest clones take 1.2% to 1.5%. This specimen consisted of peripheral blood, obtained on day 0 of AZD1222 vaccination. These receptors originate from an adult in good health.

V and J are TRBV19 and TRBJ1-5; D call uncertain. Trimming removed 0 bases from V and 0 bases from J, with 21 bases in between. This CDR3 spans 20 amino acids. Germline assignment: CDR1 LNHDA and CDR2 SQIVND (reference sequence). CDR3 in DNA: TGTGCCAGTAGTATAGATGCCCCCTTCGGTCAGGTAGGTAGCAATCAGCCCCAGCATTTT. It specifies CASSIDAPFGQVGSNQPQHF.

This chain connects TRBV5-1 to TRBJ1-1, with TRBD1 matching 8 bases. Germline CDR1 and CDR2: SGHRS and YFSETQ. This CDR3 spans 15 amino acids. J gave up 4 bases and V 3 bases, and 8 bases lay outside the gene matches. The CDR3: CASSSPPDRGTEAFF. CDR3 in DNA: TGCGCCAGCAGCTCGCCCCCAGACAGGGGCACTGAAGCTTTCTTT.

The rearrangement uses TRBV5-4 and TRBJ2-3, with 7 bases fitting TRBD2. Germline CDR1 is SGHNT and CDR2 is YYREEE (reference sequence). V trimming: 3 bases; J trimming: 1 base; junction bases outside the gene matches: 5. This CDR3 has 15 residues. This CDR3 reads CASSSGLVGTDTQYF. DNA for the CDR3: TGTGCCAGCAGCTCAGGACTAGTCGGCACAGATACGCAGTATTTT. The full variable domain, in which reference TRBV5-4 and TRBJ2-3 provide the parts outside the CDR3, is ETGVTQSPTHLIKTRGQQVTLRCSSQSGHNTVSWYQQALGQGPQFIFQYYREEENGRGNFPPRFSGLQFPNYSSELNVNALELDDSALYLCASSSGLVGTDTQYFGPGTRLTVL.

This clone was detected a few times. The chain employs TRBV28 and TRBJ2-1; D perhaps matches TRBD2 (6 bases). Germline assignment: CDR1 MDHEN and CDR2 SYDVKM. Deletions cut 3 bases from V and 9 bases from J, with 6 bases between. CDR3 size: 11 residues. The chain's CDR3 is CASSLGGEQFF. For the CDR3, the DNA is TGTGCCAGCAGTTTGGGGGGTGAGCAGTTCTTC.

This clone occurred once. The genes are TRBV10-3 and TRBJ2-1; the match to TRBD2 covers 13 bases. This CDR3 is built from 14 residues. The V and J ends lost 6 bases and 9 bases, in that order; junction bases with no gene match: 5. From germline, CDR1 is ENHRY and CDR2 SYGVKD. For the CDR3, the DNA is TGTGCCATCAGAGGACTAGCGGGAGCTGGTGAGCAGTTCTTC. Amino acid sequence: CAIRGLAGAGEQFF.

This chain joins TRBV5-1 and TRBJ2-3; D not resolved. This CDR3 spans 15 amino acids. Per the germline V gene, CDR1 is SGHRS and CDR2 is YFSETQ. V was trimmed by 1 base and J by 4 bases, leaving 13 bases between them. The CDR3 region has the DNA TGCGCCAGCAGCTTGTCTGCGTTCGTCGCAGATACGCAGTATTTT. The encoded protein is CASSLSAFVADTQYF.

This clone was observed once. V gene TRBV30 combines with J gene TRBJ1-2, with D perhaps TRBD1 (6 bases). Germline assignment: CDR1 GTSNPN and CDR2 SVGIG (reference sequence). The CDR3 covers 16 residues. V was shortened by 2 bases and J by 8 bases, with 24 bases between the two germline ends. Here the CDR3 reads CAWSPPLGTGARGYTF. The CDR3 coding sequence is TGTGCCTGGAGTCCGCCGTTGGGAACGGGGGCTCGCGGCTACACCTTC.

V usage is TRBV5-4 and J usage is TRBJ1-2; D unresolved. V was clipped by 4 bases and J by 4 bases, with 20 bases between them. Germline loops: CDR1 SGHNT, CDR2 YYREEE (reference sequence). The length of the CDR3 is 16 residues. The CDR3 spells CASSLNFIPPTYGYTF. The CDR3 nucleotides read TGTGCCAGCAGCCTCAACTTCATCCCTCCTACCTATGGCTACACCTTC.

This clone turned up a few times. The CDR3 region has the DNA TGTGCCAGCAGTGACTCGACAGGGGGCGCAGATACGCAGTATTTT. It encodes CASSDSTGGADTQYF. The genes are TRBV6-4 and TRBJ2-3, with 10 bases fitting TRBD1. Trimming at V came to 0 bases and at J to 4 bases, leaving 1 base not matched to a gene. This CDR3 region has 15 residues. CDR1 and CDR2 from the germline V gene are MRHNA and SNTAGT.

This rearrangement joins TRBV19 to TRBJ1-5; D perhaps matches TRBD1 (6 bases). This CDR3 is built from 14 residues. V lost 7 bases and J 6 bases, leaving 16 bases between the germline ends. Germline loops: CDR1 LNHDA, CDR2 SQIVND (reference sequence). CDR3 DNA: TGTGCCAGTATCAACCCAGGGGTAGGTCAGCCCCAGCATTTT. Translated: CASINPGVGQPQHF.

CDR3: CASSQGTGNQPQHF. For the CDR3, the DNA is TGTGCCAGCAGCCAAGGGACAGGGAATCAGCCCCAGCATTTT. The chain is built from TRBV3-1 (or the pseudogene TRBV3-2) and TRBJ1-5; the match to TRBD1 covers 8 bases. CDR1 is LGHDT and CDR2 is YNNKEL in the germline V gene (reference sequence). Unmatched junction bases numbered 0, after V lost 1 base and J lost 4 bases. CDR3 size: 14 residues.

The chain combines TRBV9 with TRBJ1-1, with D hard to call. This CDR3 contains 12 residues. Germline V CDR1 and CDR2: SGDLS, YYNGEE. The CDR3 nucleotides read TGTGCACGGGGAGTGACGAACACTGAAGCTTTCTTT. The encoded protein is CARGVTNTEAFF. The full variable domain, its missing parts supplied by reference TRBV9 and TRBJ1-1, is DSGVTQTPKHLITATGQRVTLRCSPRSGDLSVYWYQQSLDQGLQFLIQYYNGEERAKGNILERFSAQQFPDLHSELNLSSLELGDSALYFCARGVTNTEAFFGQGTRLTVV.

CDR3 protein: CASSLDPAPSTEAFF. CDR3 bases: TGTGCCAGCAGCTTGGATCCGGCACCCAGCACTGAAGCTTTCTTT. The V and J genes are TRBV5-4 and TRBJ1-1; D is unresolved. Germline V lookup: CDR1 SGHNT, CDR2 YYREEE (reference sequence). The length of the CDR3 is 15 residues. Trimming removed 0 bases from V and 4 bases from J, with 13 bases in between.

This clone was observed a handful of times. The rearrangement joins TRBV6-5 to TRBJ2-3; TRBD2 matches at 7 bases. The germline V gene encodes CDR1 MNHEY and CDR2 SVGAGI. This CDR3 comprises 16 residues. V trimming: 0 bases; J trimming: 3 bases; junction bases outside the gene matches: 6. DNA for the CDR3: TGTGCCAGCAGTTACTCGAGGGATAGCGGGACAGATACGCAGTATTTT. Its protein product is CASSYSRDSGTDTQYF.

The V gene is TRBV19, the J gene TRBJ1-1; a possible D gene is TRBD1 (5 bases). The CDR3 is made up of 14 amino acids. The V gene lost 1 base and the J gene lost 1 base, with 7 bases spanning the gap. The V gene's germline CDR1 is LNHDA and CDR2 SQIVND (reference sequence). The CDR3 nucleotides read TGTGCCAGTAGTATAGTTAGGGGGAACACTGAAGCTTTCTTT. The encoded protein is CASSIVRGNTEAFF.

The chain has TRBV28 and TRBJ1-5, with TRBD1 matching 7 bases. The CDR3 runs to 14 residues. The J segment lost 3 bases and the V segment lost 10 bases, leaving 9 bases of the junction unmatched. CDR1 and CDR2 from the germline V gene are MDHEN and SYDVKM. CDR3 nucleotide sequence: TGTGCCACTACCAGGGGGAGACCCAATCAGCCCCAGCATTTT. Its protein product is CATTRGRPNQPQHF.

The chain is built from TRBV30 and TRBJ1-5, with TRBD1 matching 9 bases. Germline trimming cut 7 bases from V and 4 bases from J; bases unmatched to any gene: 8. The CDR3 runs 14 residues. The V gene's germline CDR1 is GTSNPN and CDR2 SVGIG (reference sequence). This CDR3 reads CASTGQGRNQPQHF. The DNA for the CDR3 is TGTGCCTCTACTGGACAGGGGCGGAATCAGCCCCAGCATTTT.

V is TRBV28 and J is TRBJ2-5; TRBD2 is a possible D gene (5 bases). The CDR3 has 13 amino acids. The germline V and J ends were trimmed by 3 bases and 5 bases, with 10 bases remaining between them. Germline loops: CDR1 MDHEN, CDR2 SYDVKM. CDR3 region: CASSFRGWETQYF. The CDR3 DNA reads as TGTGCCAGCAGTTTCCGAGGGTGGGAGACCCAGTACTTC.

DNA for the CDR3: TGTGCCAGCAGCTTAGGACAGCTTTCAACTAATGAAAAACTGTTTTTT. Residues: CASSLGQLSTNEKLFF. J is TRBJ1-4 and V is TRBV7-9, with D tentatively TRBD1 (5 bases). This CDR3 spans 16 amino acids. Germline V gene data show CDR1 as SEHNR and CDR2 as FQNEAQ (reference sequence). V was trimmed by 1 base and J by 0 bases, leaving 9 bases between them.

The CDR3 sequence is CASSETGNYGYTF. The CDR3, as DNA: TGTGCCAGCAGTGAGACAGGAAACTATGGCTACACCTTC. V and J are TRBV12-3 or TRBV12-4 and TRBJ1-2; D may be TRBD1 (6 bases). The CDR3 runs 13 residues. The V gene lost 5 bases and the J gene lost 2 bases, with 9 bases spanning the gap.

The chain couples TRBV20-1 to TRBJ1-2, with D uncertain. The CDR3 extends over 11 amino acids. Per the germline V gene, CDR1 is DFQATT and CDR2 is SNEGSKA (reference sequence). V was pared by 6 bases and J by 5 bases, with 10 bases between. CDR3 DNA sequence: TGCAGTGCCGGGCAGGAGTATGGCTACACCTTC. This gives the protein CSAGQEYGYTF.

The chain recombines TRBV5-1 with TRBJ1-2, with 8 nucleotides matching TRBD1. The junction had 4 bases not matched to a gene; V was cut back by 4 bases and J by 5 bases. The CDR3 covers 13 residues. Germline-derived CDR1 and CDR2 are SGHRS and YFSETQ. The CDR3 here is CASSETGAYGYTF. CDR3 nucleotide sequence: TGCGCCAGCAGCGAGACAGGGGCGTATGGCTACACCTTC.

The chain combines TRBV28 with TRBJ1-4, with D hard to call. From germline, CDR1 is MDHEN and CDR2 SYDVKM. The CDR3 is 11 amino acids. V was shortened by 6 bases and J by 5 bases, with 4 bases between the two germline ends. CDR3 in DNA: TGTGCCAGCAGAACCAATGAAAAACTGTTTTTT. Amino acid sequence: CASRTNEKLFF. Using reference TRBV28 and TRBJ1-4 for the parts outside the CDR3, the full variable domain is DVKVTQSSRYLVKRTGEKVFLECVQDMDHENMFWYRQDPGLGLRLIYFSYDVKMKEKGDIPEGYSVSREKKERFSLILESASTNQTSMYLCASRTNEKLFFGSGTQLSVL.

The CDR3 nucleotides read TGTGCCAGCAGCCGACTAGAGCCAACCTACAATGAGCAGTTCTTC. This sequence encodes CASSRLEPTYNEQFF. The V gene is TRBV14, the J gene TRBJ2-1, with D maybe TRBD2 (6 bases). Germline assignment: CDR1 SGHDN and CDR2 FVKESK. CDR3 length: 15 residues. Trimming left V 4 bases short and J 2 bases short, with 12 bases between.